These T cell receptor beta chains were read from a single sample in a study of chemoradiotherapy in HPV16-positive cancers. The data were produced by immunoSEQ multiplex PCR, yet TCRdb's version contains in-frame clones alone and is incomplete. This sample has thousands of clones, with around 80% found just once. This material consisted of tumor tissue, taken from a patient who underwent chemoradiotherapy. Every receptor here comes from a human donor with HPV-associated anogenital cancer. The CDR3 runs from the conserved cysteine through the conserved F or W. A D gene is named only where the DNA matches it firmly. A clone size is listed for some rows: how often the clone was seen (once, few, many), or a class if it is expanded.

-	-	TRBV6-6	TRBJ2-7	TGTGCCAGCAGTTACTCGACGGCGTCTTACGAGCAGTACTTC	CASSYSTASYEQYF
few	-	TRBV4-3	TRBJ1-1	TGCGCCAGCAGGCCAGAGACAGGGAACACTGAAGCTTTCTTT	CASRPETGNTEAFF
-	-	TRBV4-3	TRBJ2-5	TGCGCCAGCAGCCAGGCATGGAGGCACGAAGAGACCCAGTACTTC	CASSQAWRHEETQYF
-	TRBD1	TRBV5-6	TRBJ1-5	TGTGCCAGCAGCTTGACGACAGGGGCCGGTCAGCCCCAGCATTTT	CASSLTTGAGQPQHF
-	-	TRBV5-1	TRBJ1-1	TGCGCCAGCAGCTGGGACTCAAGCAGGCACACTGAAGCTTTCTTT	CASSWDSSRHTEAFF
-	-	TRBV18	TRBJ1-5	TGTGCCAGCTCACCATGGGTGGGTCCGAGCAATCAGCCCCAGCATTTT	CASSPWVGPSNQPQHF
-	-	TRBV20-1	TRBJ1-1	TGCAGTGTTATAAGAGGGCCCGGGGCTTTCTTT	CSVIRGPGAFF
once	-	TRBV10-3	TRBJ1-6	TGTGCCATCAGTGAAGAGAATTCACCCCTCCACTTT	CAISEENSPLHF
-	-	TRBV7-2	TRBJ1-5	TGTGCCAGCAAGGCCAGACACCCAGATCAGCCCCAGCATTTT	CASKARHPDQPQHF
-	-	TRBV11-3	TRBJ2-2	TGTGCCAGCAGCCCCTACACCGGGGAGCTGTTTTTT	CASSPYTGELFF
-	-	TRBV18	TRBJ1-2	TGTGCCAGCTCAGTCACAGGGTATCAGGCTAACTATGGCTACACCTTC	CASSVTGYQANYGYTF
-	-	TRBV19	TRBJ1-6	TGTGCCAGCGGAATACAGGGAATTGATTCACCCCTCCACTTT	CASGIQGIDSPLHF
-	-	TRBV25-1	TRBJ1-6	TGTGCCAGCAGTGCGGGAATTGATTCACCCCTCCACTTT	CASSAGIDSPLHF
medium-sized	-	TRBV28	TRBJ1-1	TGTGCCAGCGGGCTGAACACTGAAGCTTTCTTT	CASGLNTEAFF